This TCR beta chain was profiled in a study of blood T cell repertoires in COVID-19. Whole-study context: Samples came from the United States, Italy and Spain, spanning acute and convalescent COVID-19. The cDNA or gDNA used as material had been derived from T cells, B-cell-depleted T cells, or PBMCs.

Authors' data handling: Estimates of nucleated cell counts were drawn from the amplification of reference gene primers. Clones were sequenced by immunoSEQ multiplex PCR, and TCRdb holds only the in-frame ones, with some missing. V, J and clone size are those of that table, while D and trimming were read from the DNA. The sample yields just over 300,000 clones, roughly 87% seen once. V lost 0 bases to trimming and J lost 2 bases; unmatched junction nucleotides: 10. This CDR3 has 17 residues. Germline V lookup: CDR1 LNHNV, CDR2 YYDKDF (reference sequence). This clonotype was sampled from a man aged 18 to 29 with active or convalescent COVID-19. Sequenced: peripheral blood. The chain carries TRBV15 and TRBJ2-7; 7 bases map to TRBD2. The CDR3 protein is CATSRDYGGSSPYEQYF. CDR3 nucleotide sequence: TGTGCCACCAGCAGAGATTACGGCGGGAGCTCCCCCTACGAGCAGTACTTC.